This T cell receptor beta chain stems from a study of T cells in localized non-small cell lung cancer. TCRdb keeps only in-frame clones here, not all; method: immunoSEQ multiplex PCR. The top ten clones hold 22% of a sample with about 59,000 clones, around nine tenths of them seen once. Note on this clone: The antigen is undetermined.

Notes on the study in general: Clonality of T cells reached its maximum in uninvolved adjacent lung, surpassing tumor. Among the top 100 tumor clones, a median about 59 appeared in adjacent lung. An association was observed between higher blood T cell density and longer overall survival.

CDR1 SGHRS and CDR2 YFSETQ come from the germline V gene. V was shortened by 0 bases and J by 8 bases, with 11 bases between the two germline ends. This CDR3 spans 13 amino acids. The clonotype was recovered from a man between 40 and 75 years old with stage I squamous cell lung carcinoma. This chain uses TRBV5-1 with TRBJ1-1, with D possibly matching TRBD1 (5 bases). The input for sequencing was peripheral blood, taken before any cancer treatment. The DNA of the CDR3 is TGCGCCAGCAGCTTGGTAAGGGGTGTAGAAGCTTTCTTT. As protein: CASSLVRGVEAFF. Drawing the rest from reference TRBV5-1 and TRBJ1-1, the complete variable domain is KAGVTQTPRYLIKTRGQQVTLSCSPISGHRSVSWYQQTPGQGLQFLFEYFSETQRNKGNFPGRFSGRQFSNSRSEMNVSTLELGDSALYLCASSLVRGVEAFFGQGTRLTVV.